This T cell receptor (beta chain) was recovered during a study of control samples from healthy donors and cancer patients. TCRdb keeps only in-frame clones here, not all; method: immunoSEQ multiplex PCR. This table has fewer than 85,000 clones, 85% to 95% appearing once. The CDR3 contains 15 residues. CDR1 is MDHEN and CDR2 is SYDVKM in the germline V gene. Trimming shortened V by 4 bases and J by 6 bases, and 17 bases separated the two germline ends. The gene calls are TRBV28 and TRBJ2-3; D could derive from TRBD1 or TRBD2 (5 bases each). Sequences were obtained from blood. The source of this sequence is an older woman in good health. In nucleotides, the CDR3 is TGTGCCAGCAGTTACGGGGACGAACTTGGTGATACGCAGTATTTT. Amino acid sequence: CASSYGDELGDTQYF.